These T cell receptor beta chains were read from a single sample in a study of blood T cells in healthy people across ages. Using its own MiXCR run on the 5' RACE reads, TCRdb lists one record per CDR3 protein. This sample has approximately 1,700,000 distinct CDR3 sequences, with around 42% found just once. Sample: blood. The origin of the receptors is a human donor in good health. Both conserved end residues are part of each CDR3. D genes are given only for firm matches. Where a row states a size, it is once, few, many or the class of an expanded clone; other rows omit it.

DNA: TGCGCCAGCAGCCAAGACCAAGGACGGTACAATGAGCAGTTCTTC
CDR3: CASSQDQGRYNEQFF
V: TRBV4-1
J: TRBJ2-1
size: few
D: -

DNA: TGCAGCTCGAAGGGGGCACAGGGGCTCGCTGAAGCTTTCTTT
CDR3: CSSKGAQGLAEAFF
V: TRBV29-1
J: TRBJ1-1
size: -
D: TRBD1

DNA: TGTGCCAGCAGCTTACAGGGGGGGAAAAACATTCAGTACTTC
CDR3: CASSLQGGKNIQYF
V: TRBV7-2
J: TRBJ2-4
size: -
D: -

DNA: TGCAGTGCTAGCTTGGACAGGGCTGAGTCCGACAACTATGGCTACACCTTC
CDR3: CSASLDRAESDNYGYTF
V: TRBV20-1
J: TRBJ1-2
size: few
D: TRBD1

DNA: TGTGCCAGCAGAGCGTTTAATTCCTACAATGAGCAGTTCTTC
CDR3: CASRAFNSYNEQFF
V: TRBV6-1
J: TRBJ2-1
size: -
D: -

DNA: TGTGCCAGCAGCCCTCTGGGCTTTTACAATGAGCAGTTCTTC
CDR3: CASSPLGFYNEQFF
V: TRBV5-6
J: TRBJ2-1
size: -
D: -

DNA: TGTGCCAGCATGGAAAACCGGGGGGTAGCCAAAAACATTCAGTACTTC
CDR3: CASMENRGVAKNIQYF
V: TRBV6-6
J: TRBJ2-4
size: -
D: TRBD2

DNA: TGTGCCAGCAGCTCGTTATCTACAGGGTACACTGAAGCTTTCTTT
CDR3: CASSSLSTGYTEAFF
V: TRBV7-2
J: TRBJ1-1
size: few
D: -

DNA: TGTGCCACCAGCAGTACTACTTACAATGAGCAGTTCTTC
CDR3: CATSSTTYNEQFF
V: TRBV15
J: TRBJ2-1
size: many
D: -

DNA: TGCAGTGCCAGCCGACAGGGACTCGCGTACTTC
CDR3: CSASRQGLAYF
V: TRBV20-1
J: TRBJ2-4
size: -
D: -

DNA: TGCAGTGCTAGTCGAGACAATGAGCAGTTCTTC
CDR3: CSASRDNEQFF
V: TRBV20-1
J: TRBJ2-1
size: few
D: -

DNA: TGCAGCGTTGCCTCCGGACTCCGTTACGAGCAGTACTTC
CDR3: CSVASGLRYEQYF
V: TRBV29-1
J: TRBJ2-7
size: few
D: -

DNA: TGTGCCAGCAGCGCTCGGACAGACTCGCAGTTCTTC
CDR3: CASSARTDSQFF
V: TRBV9
J: TRBJ2-1
size: many
D: -

DNA: TGTGCCACCAGCAGAGATTGGGGGACTCGTCGTTACGAGCAGTACTTC
CDR3: CATSRDWGTRRYEQYF
V: TRBV15
J: TRBJ2-7
size: -
D: -

DNA: TGCAGTGCTAGTGCTCTCGGAAGCGGAAATCAGCCCCAGCATTTT
CDR3: CSASALGSGNQPQHF
V: TRBV20-1
J: TRBJ1-5
size: -
D: -

DNA: TGCAGTGCCGACAGGGGCCAGGGGAGCTACGAGCAGTACTTC
CDR3: CSADRGQGSYEQYF
V: TRBV20-1
J: TRBJ2-7
size: -
D: TRBD1

DNA: TGTGCCAGCAGTCCTCGACAGGGGAACTCCTACGAGCAGTTCTTC
CDR3: CASSPRQGNSYEQFF
V: TRBV28
J: TRBJ2-1
size: -
D: TRBD1

DNA: TGTGCCAGCAGCCACTCGCCCCTACTAGCGGGGGACGGATCCGGCGAGACCCAGTACTTC
CDR3: CASSHSPLLAGDGSGETQYF
V: TRBV7-8
J: TRBJ2-5
size: -
D: TRBD2

DNA: TGTGCCAGCATTGGACAGGGGGCGCGGGAGCAGTACTTC
CDR3: CASIGQGAREQYF
V: TRBV6-5
J: TRBJ2-7
size: -
D: TRBD1

DNA: TGCGCCAGCAGCCAAGAATTTAATCCCGGACAGGGTAGCTCCTACGAGCAGTACTTC
CDR3: CASSQEFNPGQGSSYEQYF
V: TRBV4-3
J: TRBJ2-7
size: -
D: TRBD1

DNA: TGCAACGTCCTTAGGAGGTCCGGGGACATTCAGTACTTC
CDR3: CNVLRRSGDIQYF
V: TRBV29-1
J: TRBJ2-4
size: -
D: -

DNA: TGTGCCAGCAGTGAAGACACGGGGGGGCTCGATGAGCAGTTCTTC
CDR3: CASSEDTGGLDEQFF
V: TRBV2
J: TRBJ2-1
size: -
D: TRBD2

DNA: TGTGCCAGCAGTTACTTCGTAGATGAAAGGGGGGGCAATCAGCCCCAGCATTTT
CDR3: CASSYFVDERGGNQPQHF
V: TRBV6-2/TRBV6-3
J: TRBJ1-5
size: -
D: -

DNA: TGTGCCAGCAGTTCCGCCCCCGGGACTAGTTCCGGTTCGGGGGCCAACGTCCTGACTTTC
CDR3: CASSSAPGTSSGSGANVLTF
V: TRBV6-5
J: TRBJ2-6
size: few
D: TRBD2

DNA: TGTGCCAGCAGCGTAGGGGGACAGGGCGGAAAACTGTTTTTT
CDR3: CASSVGGQGGKLFF
V: TRBV9
J: TRBJ1-4
size: -
D: TRBD1

DNA: TGCAGTGCACACTTGTTTGGGAATAGGGGTAGCACAGATACGCAGTATTTT
CDR3: CSAHLFGNRGSTDTQYF
V: TRBV20-1
J: TRBJ2-3
size: -
D: -

DNA: TGCGCCAGCAGCGTGCGGGCTTCCCTGGACTATGGTTACACCTTC
CDR3: CASSVRASLDYGYTF
V: TRBV5-1
J: TRBJ1-2
size: -
D: -

DNA: TGCAGTGCTAGGGCGGGGACCTCCTACGAGCAGTACTTC
CDR3: CSARAGTSYEQYF
V: TRBV20-1
J: TRBJ2-7
size: few
D: -

DNA: TGTGCCAGCAGCGTGGAGTTTAGCACAGATACGCAGTATTTT
CDR3: CASSVEFSTDTQYF
V: TRBV7-3
J: TRBJ2-3
size: -
D: -

DNA: TGCGCCAGCAGCTCCATGGGGGTACAGACGAACACTGAAGCTTTCTTT
CDR3: CASSSMGVQTNTEAFF
V: TRBV5-1
J: TRBJ1-1
size: -
D: -

DNA: TGTGCCAGCAGTGGGACAGGGAGGAACTATGGCTACACCTTC
CDR3: CASSGTGRNYGYTF
V: TRBV12-3/TRBV12-4
J: TRBJ1-2
size: few
D: TRBD1

DNA: TGTGCCAGCAGCACATTCCGGGATACCAAAAACATTCAGTACTTC
CDR3: CASSTFRDTKNIQYF
V: TRBV5-4
J: TRBJ2-4
size: -
D: -

DNA: TGCAGCGGTAGCCGGGCTATGGACACTGAAGCTTTCTTT
CDR3: CSGSRAMDTEAFF
V: TRBV20-1
J: TRBJ1-1
size: -
D: -

DNA: TGTGCCAGCAGTTTATCGGTAGGGGACAAGTACAATGAGCAGTTCTTC
CDR3: CASSLSVGDKYNEQFF
V: TRBV27
J: TRBJ2-1
size: once
D: -

DNA: TGTGCCATCGGACAGAACCGCGTTCAGCCCCAGCATTTT
CDR3: CAIGQNRVQPQHF
V: TRBV28
J: TRBJ1-5
size: -
D: -

DNA: TGTGCCAGCAGTTATATGGAGCAGTATGAAGCTTTCTTT
CDR3: CASSYMEQYEAFF
V: TRBV6-6
J: TRBJ1-1
size: -
D: -

DNA: TGTGCCAGCAGTGGGACAGGGAACAATCAGCCCCAGCATTTT
CDR3: CASSGTGNNQPQHF
V: TRBV27
J: TRBJ1-5
size: few
D: TRBD1

DNA: TGCGCCAGCAGCTTGGCGGGGGGGCCGACGGGGCTGTTTTTT
CDR3: CASSLAGGPTGLFF
V: TRBV5-1
J: TRBJ2-2
size: -
D: TRBD2

DNA: TGTGCCACCGCGGCGGCGGGTAACAATGAGCAGTTCTTC
CDR3: CATAAAGNNEQFF
V: TRBV13
J: TRBJ2-1
size: -
D: -

DNA: TGCAGTGCCGAAGACTACAATGAGCAGTTCTTC
CDR3: CSAEDYNEQFF
V: TRBV20-1
J: TRBJ2-1
size: -
D: -

DNA: TGCGCCAGCAGCCAAGCGATAGCGGAGAGACGCTCCTACGAGCAGTACTTC
CDR3: CASSQAIAERRSYEQYF
V: TRBV4-3
J: TRBJ2-7
size: -
D: -

DNA: TGTGCCAGCAGCTTGGTTCAGGGGGCTCGCCAACATGGCTACACCTTC
CDR3: CASSLVQGARQHGYTF
V: TRBV5-6
J: TRBJ1-2
size: few
D: TRBD1

DNA: TGTGCCAGCAGCTTATTTCTTGTTGTAGAAGGCACTGAAGCTTTCTTT
CDR3: CASSLFLVVEGTEAFF
V: TRBV7-2
J: TRBJ1-1
size: -
D: -

DNA: TGTGCCAGCAGTTCCACTCTCGCTCGTAGGACTAATCAGCCCCAGCATTTT
CDR3: CASSSTLARRTNQPQHF
V: TRBV28
J: TRBJ1-5
size: few
D: -

DNA: TGCGCCAGCAGCCAAGAAGAGGGCAGCTCCTACAATGAGCAGTTCTTC
CDR3: CASSQEEGSSYNEQFF
V: TRBV4-3
J: TRBJ2-1
size: few
D: -

DNA: TGCAGTGCTAGGCAGGGGGGTAATAGCAATCAGCCCCAGCATTTT
CDR3: CSARQGGNSNQPQHF
V: TRBV20-1
J: TRBJ1-5
size: -
D: TRBD1

DNA: TGTGCCAGCAGTGCAAGATACCAACGACAAACAGGGGACACTGAAGCTTTCTTT
CDR3: CASSARYQRQTGDTEAFF
V: TRBV6-2/TRBV6-3
J: TRBJ1-1
size: -
D: TRBD1

DNA: TGTGCCAGCAGCTTAGAGATTAGCGGGGTTACCCTTAGCACAGATACGCAGTATTTT
CDR3: CASSLEISGVTLSTDTQYF
V: TRBV7-8
J: TRBJ2-3
size: -
D: TRBD2

DNA: TGTGCCACCAGTGGGGATAACACTGAAGCTTTCTTT
CDR3: CATSGDNTEAFF
V: TRBV24-1
J: TRBJ1-1
size: -
D: -

DNA: TGTGCCAGCCGGGCCCCAAATGAAAAACTGTTTTTT
CDR3: CASRAPNEKLFF
V: TRBV28
J: TRBJ1-4
size: -
D: -

DNA: TGTGCCAGCTCACGGGGAGTAACAGGGGGTAACACTGAAGCTTTCTTT
CDR3: CASSRGVTGGNTEAFF
V: TRBV18
J: TRBJ1-1
size: -
D: TRBD1

DNA: TGTGCCAGCAGCTTAGTCGGAGTAGCGGGGGTTACAGGGAATGAGCAGTTCTTC
CDR3: CASSLVGVAGVTGNEQFF
V: TRBV11-2
J: TRBJ2-1
size: few
D: TRBD2

DNA: TGCGCCAGCAGCTCTGACGGCACTGAGTGGCAGTATTTT
CDR3: CASSSDGTEWQYF
V: TRBV5-1
J: TRBJ2-3
size: -
D: -

DNA: TGCGCCAGCAGCTCGGAGGGGGGAAGTCCCTCGAAGTTCTTC
CDR3: CASSSEGGSPSKFF
V: TRBV5-1
J: TRBJ2-1
size: -
D: -

DNA: TGCGCCGGCAGCCAAGATGTTCGAGCGGGGGGAGCAGATACACAGTATTTT
CDR3: CAGSQDVRAGGADTQYF
V: TRBV4-3
J: TRBJ2-3
size: -
D: TRBD2

DNA: TGTGCCAGCAGTTTAAGGTTCTATAGCAATCAGCCCCAGCATTTT
CDR3: CASSLRFYSNQPQHF
V: TRBV12-3/TRBV12-4
J: TRBJ1-5
size: -
D: -

DNA: TGTGCCAGCAGTTCGACAGGGTCGGTCTCCTACAATGAGCAGTTCTTC
CDR3: CASSSTGSVSYNEQFF
V: TRBV12-3/TRBV12-4
J: TRBJ2-1
size: few
D: TRBD1

DNA: TGTGCCAGCAGCTTACGGGTCGCTAGCGGGTTGTCAGATACGCAGTATTTT
CDR3: CASSLRVASGLSDTQYF
V: TRBV7-2
J: TRBJ2-3
size: few
D: TRBD2

DNA: TGCGCCAGCAATTTCGCGGGGGGCCCCGCCGGAGATACGCAGTATTTT
CDR3: CASNFAGGPAGDTQYF
V: TRBV5-1
J: TRBJ2-3
size: few
D: TRBD2

DNA: TGTGCCAGGTCCCGGTTTGGGACTGAAGCTTTCTTT
CDR3: CARSRFGTEAFF
V: TRBV6-9
J: TRBJ1-1
size: -
D: -